A single sample gave rise to the 8 T cell receptor beta chains below, sequenced in a study of T-cell memory formation after mild COVID-19. TCRdb recomputed calls from the 5' RACE reads with MiXCR, one row per CDR3 protein. In the table there are about 560,000 distinct CDR3 sequences, roughly 18% of which are singletons. What was sequenced was PBMCs or a T cell subset sorted from them (not recorded which). These receptors all stem from an adult woman who had mild COVID-19 (a few samples of this study predate the infection). Cell type and time point are not known.

This clonotype has just a few counts. This rearrangement joins TRBV4-1 to TRBJ2-5; tentative D call: TRBD1 (6 bases). The germline V and J ends were trimmed by 0 bases and 4 bases, with 15 bases remaining between them. CDR1 MGHRA and CDR2 YSYEKL come from the germline V gene. This CDR3 has 16 amino acids. The CDR3 DNA reads as TGCGCCAGCAGCCAAGAGGGGACAAAGGGCTTAGAGACCCAGTACTTC. As protein: CASSQEGTKGLETQYF.

This clonotype showed up just once. The V gene is TRBV11-3, the J gene TRBJ1-2; D gene uncertain. Trimming shortened V by 5 bases and J by 6 bases, and 13 bases separated the two germline ends. This CDR3 has 13 amino acids. Germline V gene sequence: CDR1 SGHNT, CDR2 YENEEA. CDR3 sequence: CASSLRNMDGYTF. Here the CDR3 DNA reads TGTGCCAGCAGCCTAAGGAACATGGATGGCTACACCTTC. Complete variable domain (other parts from reference TRBV11-3 and TRBJ1-2): EAGVVQSPRYKIIEKKQPVAFWCNPISGHNTLYWYLQNLGQGPELLIRYENEEAVDDSQLPKDRFSAERLKGVDSTLKIQPAELGDSAVYLCASSLRNMDGYTFGSGTRLTVV.

This clonotype appeared a few times. V gene TRBV10-3 combines with J gene TRBJ2-5, with a weak D call TRBD1 (7 bases). The V gene's germline CDR1 is ENHRY and CDR2 SYGVKD. V lost 5 bases to trimming and J lost 5 bases, with 15 bases between them. This CDR3 has 14 residues. The CDR3 nucleotides read TGTGCCATCAGTATACAGGGGAGCGGGGAGACCCAGTACTTC. It translates to CAISIQGSGETQYF.

The chain couples TRBV15 to TRBJ1-2; D uncertain. Germline V gives CDR1 LNHNV, CDR2 YYDKDF (reference sequence). This CDR3 contains 15 residues. The V and J ends lost 5 bases and 2 bases respectively, with 15 bases between them. This chain's CDR3 is CATSRGGVQNYGYTF. The DNA for the CDR3 is TGTGCCACCAGCCGTGGAGGAGTGCAAAACTATGGCTACACCTTC.

The rearrangement links TRBV11-2 to TRBJ2-7; 8 bases are a match to TRBD1. There are 17 residues in the CDR3. The junction had 14 bases not matched to a gene; V was cut back by 5 bases and J by 2 bases. Germline V gene sequence: CDR1 SGHAT, CDR2 FQNNGV. The CDR3 is CASSPGTGTQLPYEQYF. DNA of the CDR3: TGTGCCAGCAGCCCAGGGACAGGTACCCAACTCCCCTACGAGCAGTACTTC.

This chain connects TRBV29-1 to TRBJ1-5; possibly TRBD1 for D (5 bases). The V gene lost 4 bases and the J gene lost 0 bases, with 7 bases spanning the gap. There are 13 residues in the CDR3. Germline CDR1 is SQVTM and CDR2 is ANQGSEA. The CDR3 nucleotides are TGCAGCGTTGGACAGAATAGCAATCAGCCCCAGCATTTT. Residues: CSVGQNSNQPQHF.

This clonotype came up a few times. This chain connects TRBV5-1 to TRBJ2-4; D is perhaps TRBD2 (6 bases). The CDR3 covers 19 residues. V was trimmed by 4 bases and J by 0 bases, leaving 23 bases between them. CDR1 is SGHRS and CDR2 is YFSETQ in the germline V gene. CDR3 nucleotide sequence: TGCGCCAGCAGCCCGTGGAGGGATGAAGGTTTGGAAGCCAAAAACATTCAGTACTTC. It translates to CASSPWRDEGLEAKNIQYF.

The V call is TRBV20-1, the J call TRBJ1-4; 7 bases agree with TRBD1. Germline V gene lookup returns CDR1 DFQATT and CDR2 SNEGSKA (reference sequence). J lost 5 bases, V lost 1 base, and 16 bases had no gene match. The CDR3 runs to 18 residues. In DNA form, the CDR3 reads TGCAGTGCTAGAGCCCATAAACCCAACAGGGGAATAAATGAAAAACTGTTTTTT. This encodes CSARAHKPNRGINEKLFF.